This is a list of T cell receptor beta chains from one sample in a study of regulatory T cells in long-lasting Graves disease. TCRdb processed the multiplex PCR reads anew with MiXCR; each CDR3 protein has one entry. The profile shows roughly 420,000 distinct CDR3 sequences, roughly 17% of them singletons. The sample also formed part of further work on T cells in Graves' hyperthyroidism and ophthalmopathy.

The specimen comprised peripheral blood mononuclear cells (PBMCs), sampled at new diagnosis, from a patient treated with antithyroid drugs. All receptors come from a woman younger than 45 with Graves disease. Both conserved end residues are part of each CDR3. The order of the fields is V gene, J gene, D gene, clone size, CDR3 DNA, CDR3 protein. The D gene is left open where the match is weak. Some rows mark clone size as missing; the rest say once, few, many or name a class of expanded clone.

V: TRBV28
J: TRBJ2-3
D: .
size: many
DNA: TGTGCCAGCAGTTTACCCCACACAGATACGCAGTATTTT
CDR3: CASSLPHTDTQYF

V: TRBV20-1
J: TRBJ2-7
D: .
size: many
DNA: TGCAGTGCACTCTCTTCGGGGCTACCGAGCTCCTACGAGCAGTACTTC
CDR3: CSALSSGLPSSYEQYF

V: TRBV11-2
J: TRBJ1-1
D: .
size: many
DNA: TGTGCCAGCAGCCTATTCAAGGAAGCTTTCTTT
CDR3: CASSLFKEAFF

V: TRBV28
J: TRBJ2-7
D: .
size: many
DNA: TGTGCCAGCACGCCGGCAGGGATTACCGACGAGCAGTACTTC
CDR3: CASTPAGITDEQYF

V: TRBV12-3/TRBV12-4
J: TRBJ1-2
D: .
size: many
DNA: TGTGCCAGCAGCGGAAGGACACTATATGGCTACACCTTC
CDR3: CASSGRTLYGYTF

V: TRBV6-1
J: TRBJ1-2
D: .
size: many
DNA: TGTGCCAGCAGTCCCGGGCCTGGATATGGCTACACCTTC
CDR3: CASSPGPGYGYTF

V: TRBV3-1
J: TRBJ2-3
D: TRBD2
size: many
DNA: TGTGCCAGCAGCCAGGCCTATGACTCTCGGGAGGGCCCAGATACGCAGTATTTT
CDR3: CASSQAYDSREGPDTQYF

V: TRBV6-1
J: TRBJ2-6
D: .
size: many
DNA: TGTGCCAGCAGTGAGGACAACTCTGGGGCCAACGTCCTGACTTTC
CDR3: CASSEDNSGANVLTF

V: TRBV4-3
J: TRBJ1-4
D: .
size: .
DNA: TGCGCCAGCAGCCAAGATGGCTGGATCCGAGGGGAAAAACTGTTTTTT
CDR3: CASSQDGWIRGEKLFF

V: TRBV20-1
J: TRBJ2-2
D: .
size: .
DNA: TGCAGTGCCAGGGGACCTAACACCTGGGAGCTGTTTTTT
CDR3: CSARGPNTWELFF

V: TRBV5-8
J: TRBJ2-5
D: .
size: .
DNA: TGTGCCAGCAGCCCGGGCCCCACTTCTACGGAGACCCAGTACTTC
CDR3: CASSPGPTSTETQYF

V: TRBV7-9
J: TRBJ1-1
D: .
size: many
DNA: TGTGCCAGCAGCCGGGGGATGAACACTGAAGCTTTCTTT
CDR3: CASSRGMNTEAFF

V: TRBV7-9
J: TRBJ2-2
D: TRBD2
size: .
DNA: TGTGCCGCGCGCGGGAGTGTCGACGCCGGGGAGCTGTTTTTT
CDR3: CAARGSVDAGELFF

V: TRBV15
J: TRBJ1-4
D: TRBD1
size: .
DNA: TGTGCCACCAGCTGGAACAGGGGTACTAATGAAAAACTGTTTTTT
CDR3: CATSWNRGTNEKLFF

V: TRBV4-1
J: TRBJ2-5
D: TRBD1
size: .
DNA: TGCGCCAGCAGCCCCAAGGGGGCTGGGGCAAGGACCCAGTACTTC
CDR3: CASSPKGAGARTQYF

V: TRBV7-2
J: TRBJ2-5
D: TRBD1
size: many
DNA: TGTGCCAGCAGCCCTCCGGACAGGGCAGATCAAGAGACCCAGTACTTC
CDR3: CASSPPDRADQETQYF

V: TRBV24-1
J: TRBJ2-1
D: .
size: many
DNA: TGTGCCACCAGTGAATTTGCGGCGGGGACAGCTAACAATGAGCAGTTCTTC
CDR3: CATSEFAAGTANNEQFF

V: TRBV29-1
J: TRBJ2-7
D: .
size: many
DNA: TGCAGCGCCTCATCGGGCCCGTCCTACGAGCAGTACTTC
CDR3: CSASSGPSYEQYF

V: TRBV30
J: TRBJ2-7
D: .
size: many
DNA: TGTGCCTGGAGGGGCGTCCACGAGCAGTACTTC
CDR3: CAWRGVHEQYF

V: TRBV27
J: TRBJ2-1
D: .
size: many
DNA: TGTGCCAGCAGTTTATCGTTGCATGAGCAGTTCTTC
CDR3: CASSLSLHEQFF

V: TRBV3-1
J: TRBJ1-4
D: .
size: many
DNA: TGTGCCAGCAGCCAAGAAGTTGGGGTGGAGAGGGAACTGTTTTTT
CDR3: CASSQEVGVERELFF

V: TRBV28
J: TRBJ1-2
D: .
size: many
DNA: TGTGCCAGCAGTCCGAACAGGGAGGGCTACACCTTC
CDR3: CASSPNREGYTF

V: TRBV20-1
J: TRBJ2-7
D: TRBD1
size: .
DNA: TGCAGTGCTGGGCGGGACAGGGATAAGGAAGAGCAGTACTTC
CDR3: CSAGRDRDKEEQYF

V: TRBV15
J: TRBJ2-7
D: .
size: few
DNA: TGTGCCACCAGCAGAGATCAGGGGGGACAATACGAGCAGTACTTC
CDR3: CATSRDQGGQYEQYF

V: TRBV20-1
J: TRBJ2-3
D: TRBD1
size: .
DNA: TGCAGTGCTATAAAGGACAGGAAAGGAACAGATACGCAGTATTTT
CDR3: CSAIKDRKGTDTQYF

V: TRBV5-5
J: TRBJ1-2
D: .
size: few
DNA: TGTGCCAGCAGCTTCTTAGACAGCACTAGCTACACCTTC
CDR3: CASSFLDSTSYTF

V: TRBV3-1
J: TRBJ2-3
D: .
size: .
DNA: TGTGCCAGCAGAGGACAGGCGGGGCCAGATACGCAGTATTTT
CDR3: CASRGQAGPDTQYF

V: TRBV6-2/TRBV6-3
J: TRBJ2-7
D: TRBD1
size: .
DNA: TGTGCCAGCAGGTCGGGACAGGGGAACTCCTACGAGCAGTACTTC
CDR3: CASRSGQGNSYEQYF

V: TRBV12-3/TRBV12-4
J: TRBJ2-3
D: .
size: few
DNA: TGTGCCAGCAGTAAATTTAGCGGTAGCACAGATACGCAGTATTTT
CDR3: CASSKFSGSTDTQYF

V: TRBV7-9
J: TRBJ1-2
D: .
size: .
DNA: TGTGCCAGCAGCCCATCCGACAGGTTACGGGATTACTATGGCTACACCTTC
CDR3: CASSPSDRLRDYYGYTF

V: TRBV5-5
J: TRBJ2-5
D: TRBD1
size: many
DNA: TGTGCCAGCAGCTTGGGACCGACAGGGCAAGAGACCCAGTACTTC
CDR3: CASSLGPTGQETQYF

V: TRBV5-1
J: TRBJ2-1
D: .
size: many
DNA: TGCGCCAGCAGTGTAAGGGTCCCGGGGGAGCAGTTCTTC
CDR3: CASSVRVPGEQFF

V: TRBV15
J: TRBJ1-2
D: .
size: many
DNA: TGTGCCACCAGCAATTCTGGGAATGGCTACACCTTC
CDR3: CATSNSGNGYTF

V: TRBV3-1
J: TRBJ2-7
D: .
size: many
DNA: TGTGCCAGCAGCTTAGGGTACGGTGGCGAGCAGTACTTC
CDR3: CASSLGYGGEQYF

V: TRBV6-5
J: TRBJ1-2
D: .
size: many
DNA: TGTGCCAGCAGTTACTCGATCGAGGTTTATGGCTACACCTTC
CDR3: CASSYSIEVYGYTF

V: TRBV6-1
J: TRBJ1-6
D: TRBD1
size: many
DNA: TGTGCCAGCAGATCAACAGGGGTGGAATCACCCCTCCACTTT
CDR3: CASRSTGVESPLHF

V: TRBV7-2
J: TRBJ2-1
D: TRBD1
size: many
DNA: TGTGCCAGCAGCTTAGGGGGACAGGGATTGGATGAGCAGTTCTTC
CDR3: CASSLGGQGLDEQFF

V: TRBV4-3
J: TRBJ2-7
D: TRBD2
size: .
DNA: TGCGCCAGCAGCCAAACTAGCGCTGGGTACGAGCAGTACTTC
CDR3: CASSQTSAGYEQYF

V: TRBV19
J: TRBJ1-1
D: TRBD1
size: few
DNA: TGTGCCAGTAGTATATACAGGGGATATACTGAAGCTTTCTTT
CDR3: CASSIYRGYTEAFF

V: TRBV12-3/TRBV12-4
J: TRBJ1-2
D: .
size: many
DNA: TGTGCCAGCAGTTCCGACGGGGCGTACTATGGCTACACCTTC
CDR3: CASSSDGAYYGYTF

V: TRBV28
J: TRBJ1-2
D: .
size: many
DNA: TGTGCCAGCAGTCGTTATGGCTACACCTTC
CDR3: CASSRYGYTF

V: TRBV19
J: TRBJ2-2
D: .
size: .
DNA: TGTGCCAGTAGTGCCTCATTGGGAACCGGGGAGCTGTTTTTT
CDR3: CASSASLGTGELFF

V: TRBV20-1
J: TRBJ2-3
D: .
size: many
DNA: TGCAGTGCTAGAGATTGGAGGCGGGCACAATCAGATACGCAGTATTTT
CDR3: CSARDWRRAQSDTQYF

V: TRBV18
J: TRBJ2-7
D: .
size: many
DNA: TGTGCCAGCTCACCGCAACAGTCGTACGAGCAGTACTTC
CDR3: CASSPQQSYEQYF

V: TRBV5-1
J: TRBJ2-7
D: TRBD1
size: many
DNA: TGCGCCAGCAGCCCCCCAAGGACAGGGACTGTAGACGAGCAGTACTTC
CDR3: CASSPPRTGTVDEQYF

V: TRBV2
J: TRBJ2-6
D: .
size: many
DNA: TGTGCCAGCAGTGAAGCGGGGTATTCTGGGGCCAACGTCCTGACTTTC
CDR3: CASSEAGYSGANVLTF

V: TRBV4-2
J: TRBJ2-1
D: .
size: many
DNA: TGTGCCAGCAGCCAAGCTGGTGCGCAATACAATGAGCAGTTCTTC
CDR3: CASSQAGAQYNEQFF

V: TRBV7-9
J: TRBJ2-4
D: TRBD2
size: few
DNA: TGTGCCAGCAGCTTTAAGCGGGAGGGCGGACTAGCCAAAAACATTCAGTACTTC
CDR3: CASSFKREGGLAKNIQYF

V: TRBV27
J: TRBJ2-1
D: TRBD2
size: many
DNA: TGTGCCAGCAGCCTACTCCCGGGAGGGAGGGCCTCGCAGTTCTTC
CDR3: CASSLLPGGRASQFF

V: TRBV28
J: TRBJ1-2
D: TRBD1
size: few
DNA: TGTGCCAGCAGACGACAGGGGGCGCCTTCTGGCTACACCTTC
CDR3: CASRRQGAPSGYTF

V: TRBV9
J: TRBJ2-7
D: TRBD1
size: .
DNA: TGTGCCAGCAGCGCCGGGACAGGTTGGTACGAGCAGTACTTC
CDR3: CASSAGTGWYEQYF

V: TRBV19
J: TRBJ2-1
D: TRBD2
size: .
DNA: TGTGCCAGTAGCTCGCCACTAGCGGGGCGTTACAATGAGCAGTTCTTC
CDR3: CASSSPLAGRYNEQFF

V: TRBV4-1
J: TRBJ2-2
D: .
size: many
DNA: TGCGCCAGCAGCCAAGAGCCAGGGCAGAACACCGGGGAGCTGTTTTTT
CDR3: CASSQEPGQNTGELFF

V: TRBV20-1
J: TRBJ2-7
D: TRBD2
size: .
DNA: TGCAGTGCTAGTAGGGCTAGCGGGAGTGTTCTCTTC
CDR3: CSASRASGSVLF

V: TRBV20-1
J: TRBJ1-1
D: .
size: few
DNA: TGCAGTGCTAGATCTCTCGCGAAATTGAACACTGAAGCTTTCTTT
CDR3: CSARSLAKLNTEAFF

V: TRBV7-2
J: TRBJ1-2
D: TRBD1
size: .
DNA: TGTGCCAGCAGCTTAGACACAGGGGGGGGCCATGGCTACACCTTC
CDR3: CASSLDTGGGHGYTF

V: TRBV6-5
J: TRBJ2-7
D: .
size: many
DNA: TGTGCCAGCAGTTACCAGCTCTCCTACGAGCAGTACTTC
CDR3: CASSYQLSYEQYF

V: TRBV29-1
J: TRBJ2-2
D: .
size: many
DNA: TGCAGCGTTTTAACCGGGGAGCTGTTTTTT
CDR3: CSVLTGELFF